This is a list of T cell receptor beta chains from one sample in a study of shared clonotypes between healthy human individuals. Sequencing was performed with immunoSEQ multiplex PCR; in TCRdb, only in-frame clones are kept and a portion is missing. The sample lists approximately 500,000 clones, 90% to 97% occurring once. Sequencing input: naive CD4+ T cells sorted from blood. The receptors originated from a woman in her thirties in good health. CDR3s include the opening cysteine and the closing phenylalanine or tryptophan. The D gene is left open where the match is weak. Clone size is given for some rows only: seen once, a few or many times, or a class if the clone is expanded.

j_call	d_call	clone_size	v_call	cdr3_aa	cdr3_nt
TRBJ2-6	NA	NA	TRBV19	CASSNQGPDNVLTF	TGTGCCAGTAGTAACCAGGGCCCCGACAACGTCCTGACTTTC
TRBJ1-3	NA	NA	TRBV2	CATTAGNTIYF	TGTGCCACCACAGCTGGAAACACCATATATTTT
TRBJ1-4	TRBD1	NA	TRBV10-3	CEKGGLDLGTNEKLFF	TGCGAAAAAGGGGGCTTGGACCTTGGAACTAATGAAAAACTGTTTTTT
TRBJ2-1	NA	NA	TRBV29-1	CSVDPQLKYNEQFF	TGCAGCGTCGATCCCCAATTGAAGTACAATGAGCAGTTCTTC
TRBJ2-5	NA	once	TRBV27	CASSFSAEETQYF	TGTGCCAGCAGTTTTTCGGCGGAAGAGACCCAGTACTTC
TRBJ1-1	NA	NA	TRBV28	CASSSGGRDTEAFF	TGTGCCAGCAGTTCGGGGGGTCGGGACACTGAAGCTTTCTTT
TRBJ1-4	TRBD1	NA	TRBV7-9	CASAGTGKEKLFF	TGTGCCAGCGCCGGGACAGGGAAGGAAAAACTGTTTTTT
TRBJ2-1	NA	NA	TRBV28	CASSLQNEQFF	TGTGCCAGCAGCCTACAGAATGAGCAGTTCTTC
TRBJ2-5	NA	NA	TRBV5-4	CASSLKPGRETQYF	TGTGCCAGCAGCTTAAAACCAGGGAGAGAGACCCAGTACTTC
TRBJ1-4	NA	NA	TRBV5-1	CASSPPHGANEKLFF	TGCGCCAGCAGCCCACCACACGGAGCTAATGAAAAACTGTTTTTT
TRBJ2-3	TRBD2	once	TRBV7-9	CASSLILGLAEDTQYF	TGTGCCAGCAGCTTAATTTTAGGACTAGCAGAGGATACGCAGTATTTT
TRBJ2-7	TRBD1	NA	TRBV4-2	CASSSGTGSYEQYF	TGTGCCAGCAGCTCCGGGACAGGTTCCTACGAGCAGTACTTC
TRBJ1-4	NA	NA	TRBV5-5	CASTNPRGRGGEKLFF	TGTGCCAGCACCAATCCTAGGGGGAGAGGCGGGGAAAAACTGTTTTTT
TRBJ2-1	TRBD1	NA	TRBV4-1	CASSQPGQMNNEQFF	TGCGCCAGCAGCCAACCGGGACAGATGAACAATGAGCAGTTCTTC
TRBJ2-7	TRBD2	NA	TRBV2	CASRYGTRWSYEQYF	TGTGCCAGCAGGTACGGGACTAGATGGTCCTACGAGCAGTACTTC
TRBJ2-5	TRBD2	NA	TRBV19	CASSNSGTRQETQYF	TGTGCCAGTAGTAATAGCGGGACCAGACAAGAGACCCAGTACTTC
TRBJ2-3	TRBD1	NA	TRBV6-4	CASRDRADTQYF	TGTGCCAGCCGGGACAGGGCAGATACGCAGTATTTT
TRBJ2-1	TRBD2	NA	TRBV7-8	CASSLAVGIAGGSYNEQFF	TGTGCCAGCAGCTTAGCGGTCGGTATAGCGGGAGGGTCCTACAATGAGCAGTTCTTC
TRBJ2-7	NA	once	TRBV28	CASQSTAGQHYEQYF	TGTGCCAGCCAATCGACAGCGGGACAGCACTACGAGCAGTACTTC
TRBJ2-7	NA	NA	TRBV13	CASSWEGALKYEQYF	TGTGCCAGCAGCTGGGAGGGGGCGCTGAAGTACGAGCAGTACTTC
TRBJ2-7	NA	NA	TRBV6-6	CASSYTGPPYEQYF	TGTGCCAGCAGTTATACGGGACCGCCCTACGAGCAGTACTTC
TRBJ2-7	NA	NA	TRBV5-5	CASSSGGGRVYEQYF	TGTGCCAGCAGCTCTGGGGGCGGGAGAGTCTACGAGCAGTACTTC
TRBJ2-5	NA	NA	TRBV5-4	CASSLAQGSQETQYF	TGTGCCAGCAGCTTGGCCCAGGGATCCCAAGAGACCCAGTACTTC
TRBJ1-5	NA	NA	TRBV19	CASSMAGVSQPQHF	TGTGCCAGTAGTATGGCAGGGGTTAGCCAGCCCCAGCATTTT
TRBJ2-2	NA	NA	TRBV11-2	CASSLGQVAGTGELFF	TGTGCCAGCAGCTTAGGGCAGGTGGCGGGGACCGGGGAGCTGTTTTTT
TRBJ1-1	NA	few	TRBV28	CASSPPVTEAFF	TGTGCCAGCAGCCCCCCGGTCACTGAAGCTTTCTTT
TRBJ1-5	NA	NA	TRBV9	CASSVAEPWGQPQHF	TGTGCCAGCAGCGTAGCGGAGCCCTGGGGTCAGCCCCAGCATTTT
TRBJ2-4	TRBD2	NA	TRBV5-1	CASSLVAGIAKNIQYF	TGCGCCAGCAGCTTGGTAGCGGGTATAGCCAAAAACATTCAGTACTTC
TRBJ2-5	NA	NA	TRBV5-1	CASSLGRITQETQYF	TGCGCCAGCAGCTTGGGTCGGATTACTCAAGAGACCCAGTACTTC
TRBJ1-1	NA	NA	TRBV7-9	CASSQLTGPNTEAFF	TGTGCCAGCAGCCAACTCACAGGGCCGAACACTGAAGCTTTCTTT
TRBJ2-1	TRBD2	NA	TRBV11-3	CASSWTSGVANEQFF	TGTGCCAGCAGCTGGACTAGCGGGGTCGCGAATGAGCAGTTCTTC
TRBJ2-2	TRBD1	NA	TRBV10-2	CASRATGGTGELFF	TGCGCCAGCAGGGCGACAGGGGGCACCGGGGAGCTGTTTTTT
TRBJ1-6	NA	NA	TRBV28	CASRDQTNSPLHF	TGTGCCAGCAGAGACCAGACCAATTCACCCCTCCACTTT
TRBJ1-1	NA	NA	TRBV19	CASLQQGSANTEAFF	TGTGCCAGTCTCCAACAGGGATCGGCGAACACTGAAGCTTTCTTT
TRBJ2-3	NA	NA	TRBV4-1	CASSSPVPPTDTQYF	TGCGCCAGCAGCTCACCAGTTCCCCCCACAGATACGCAGTATTTT
TRBJ2-6	NA	NA	TRBV5-1	CASSLAVDSGANVLTF	TGCGCCAGCAGCTTGGCCGTGGACTCTGGGGCCAACGTCCTGACTTTC
TRBJ2-3	NA	NA	TRBV5-1	CASSLARDLTDTQYF	TGCGCCAGCAGCTTGGCCCGGGATCTTACAGATACGCAGTATTTT
TRBJ2-3	NA	once	TRBV2	CASSEASGYGNTQYF	TGTGCCAGCAGTGAAGCCTCAGGCTACGGGAATACGCAGTATTTT
TRBJ2-7	TRBD2	NA	TRBV29-1	CSVEEAGHPYEQYF	TGCAGCGTTGAGGAAGCGGGGCATCCGTACGAGCAGTACTTC